This is a list of T cell receptor beta chains from one sample in a study of identical twins. TCRdb recomputed calls from the 5' RACE reads with MiXCR, one row per CDR3 protein. The table has 240,000 or so distinct CDR3 sequences, about 7% seen once. The same data also contributed to another study, on yellow fever vaccine responses in identical twins.

The source material was memory (CD45RO+) T cells sorted from blood. Every receptor here comes from a woman between 18 and 29 years old in good health. Each CDR3 is given with its conserved first and last residue. Each record gives: V gene, D gene, clone size, J gene, CDR3 protein, CDR3 DNA. The D gene is left open where the match is weak. Size is stated for part of the rows, as once, few or many counts, or as a class when the clone is expanded.

TRBV12-3/TRBV12-4	TRBD2	-	TRBJ2-1	CASSPLAGGTSSYNDQFF	TGTGCCAGCAGTCCCCTAGCGGGAGGTACCAGCTCCTACAATGATCAGTTCTTC
TRBV5-6	-	-	TRBJ2-1	CASGPGLLCSYNEQFF	TGTGCCAGCGGCCCCGGGCTCCTGTGCTCCTACAATGAGCAGTTCTTC
TRBV14	TRBD1	few	TRBJ2-7	CASSRLGGEPYEQYF	TGTGCCAGCAGCCGTCTAGGGGGCGAACCCTACGAGCAGTACTTC
TRBV28	TRBD1	many	TRBJ2-1	CASRTGGGRNEQFF	TGTGCCAGCCGAACAGGGGGCGGTAGGAATGAGCAGTTCTTC
TRBV28	-	few	TRBJ1-5	CASSPTALEGVTQHF	TGTGCCAGCAGTCCGACAGCCTTGGAAGGAGTGACCCAGCATTTT
TRBV20-1	TRBD1	many	TRBJ2-3	CSAPDLDRTLSTDTQYF	TGCAGTGCTCCCGATTTGGACAGGACCCTTAGCACAGATACGCAGTATTTT
TRBV6-1	TRBD1	few	TRBJ1-2	CASRPWGQGKGYTF	TGTGCCAGCAGACCGTGGGGACAGGGGAAAGGCTACACCTTC
TRBV19	-	many	TRBJ2-1	CASSIAGDYNEQFF	TGTGCCAGTAGTATAGCGGGAGACTACAATGAGCAGTTCTTC
TRBV20-1	-	-	TRBJ2-1	CSARDLLLRWGGPDNEQFF	TGCAGTGCTAGAGATCTCTTGTTGCGGTGGGGGGGCCCGGACAATGAGCAGTTCTTC
TRBV5-1	TRBD1	many	TRBJ1-2	CASSLGQGTSNYGYTF	TGCGCCAGCAGCCTCGGACAGGGGACATCTAACTATGGCTACACCTTC
TRBV7-9	-	-	TRBJ2-2	CASSFATRTGELFF	TGTGCCAGCAGCTTTGCGACGAGAACCGGGGAGCTGTTTTTT
TRBV12-3/TRBV12-4	-	many	TRBJ2-7	CASRKYPGVEQYF	TGTGCCAGCAGAAAATATCCAGGGGTCGAGCAGTACTTC
TRBV28	-	once	TRBJ2-7	CASKKGDSPHEQYF	TGTGCCAGCAAGAAGGGAGACAGTCCTCACGAGCAGTACTTC
TRBV2	-	-	TRBJ2-6	CASRPQTGRGGANVLTF	TGTGCCAGCAGACCCCAGACAGGGCGGGGTGGGGCCAACGTCCTGACTTTC
TRBV10-3	-	few	TRBJ1-3	CAISGQGPGNTIYF	TGTGCCATCAGTGGTCAGGGTCCCGGAAACACCATATATTTT
TRBV25-1	-	-	TRBJ2-1	CASTDRSSYNEQFF	TGTGCCAGCACAGACCGGAGCTCCTACAATGAGCAGTTCTTC
TRBV6-5	TRBD2	-	TRBJ2-1	CASNPLSGRGANEQFF	TGTGCCAGCAACCCACTAAGCGGGAGGGGCGCGAATGAGCAGTTCTTC
TRBV6-1	-	-	TRBJ1-6	CASSEAGGDSPLHF	TGTGCCAGCAGTGAAGCAGGGGGGGATTCACCCCTCCACTTT
TRBV6-5	-	few	TRBJ2-3	CASSYSTGRDTQYF	TGTGCCAGCAGTTACTCGACGGGTAGAGATACGCAGTATTTT
TRBV2	-	few	TRBJ1-2	CASSERQPFNYGYTF	TGTGCCAGCAGTGAAAGGCAGCCCTTTAACTATGGCTACACCTTC
TRBV10-3	TRBD1	-	TRBJ1-6	CAIGGQGDSPLHF	TGTGCCATCGGTGGACAGGGGGATTCACCCCTCCACTTT
TRBV6-1	TRBD2	few	TRBJ2-2	CASSRLAGGNTGELFF	TGTGCCAGCAGTCGACTAGCGGGAGGGAACACCGGGGAGCTGTTTTTT
TRBV20-1	TRBD2	few	TRBJ2-7	CSATSGTLGEQYF	TGCAGTGCTACAAGCGGGACTCTGGGTGAGCAGTACTTC
TRBV12-3/TRBV12-4	-	many	TRBJ2-3	CASSALSTDTQYF	TGTGCCAGCAGCGCGTTAAGCACAGATACGCAGTATTTT
TRBV12-3/TRBV12-4	TRBD1	many	TRBJ1-6	CASSPTGAGYPLHF	TGTGCCAGCAGTCCGACAGGGGCCGGCTATCCCCTCCACTTT
TRBV27	TRBD2	-	TRBJ2-1	CASRTPRGLAGGPCEQFF	TGTGCCAGCAGGACCCCTAGGGGACTAGCGGGGGGGCCTTGCGAGCAGTTCTTC